This T cell receptor beta chain was identified in a study of identical twins' blood T cells. General study points: Shared CDR3 clonotype counts tracked mainly the product of cloneset sizes.

TCRdb used MiXCR to reprocess the 5' RACE reads, holding one entry per CDR3 protein. This table holds roughly 380,000 distinct CDR3 sequences, more than 25% found once. Germline CDR1 reads LGHDT; CDR2 reads YNNKEL (reference sequence). This CDR3 spans 16 amino acids. Deletions cut 1 base from V and 3 bases from J, with 13 bases between. In its sample, this clonotype was seen many times. Its antigen is undetermined. Material for sequencing was PBMCs. This rearrangement joins TRBV3-1 to TRBJ2-1, with D perhaps being TRBD1 or TRBD2 (5 bases each). The receptor was derived from a woman aged 18 to 55 in good health. CDR3 sequence (DNA): TGTGCCAGCAGCCAAGTTGGACACCGGGACTACAATGAGCAGTTCTTC. Amino acids: CASSQVGHRDYNEQFF.